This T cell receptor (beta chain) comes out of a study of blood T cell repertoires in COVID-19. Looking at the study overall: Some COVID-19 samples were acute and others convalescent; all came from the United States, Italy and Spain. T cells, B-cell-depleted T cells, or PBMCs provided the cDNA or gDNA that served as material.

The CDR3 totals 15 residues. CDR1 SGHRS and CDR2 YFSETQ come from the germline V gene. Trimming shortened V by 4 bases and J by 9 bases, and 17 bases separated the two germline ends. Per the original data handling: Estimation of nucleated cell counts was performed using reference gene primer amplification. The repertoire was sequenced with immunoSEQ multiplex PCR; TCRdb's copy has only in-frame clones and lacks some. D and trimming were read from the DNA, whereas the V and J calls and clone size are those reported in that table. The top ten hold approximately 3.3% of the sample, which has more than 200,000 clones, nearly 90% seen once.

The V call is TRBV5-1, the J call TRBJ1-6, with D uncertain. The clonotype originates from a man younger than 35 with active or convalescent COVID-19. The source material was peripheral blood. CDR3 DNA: TGCGCCAGCAGCCCTGCGGGGAGAGTAGGTTCACCCCTCCACTTT. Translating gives CASSPAGRVGSPLHF. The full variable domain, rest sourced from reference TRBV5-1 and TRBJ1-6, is KAGVTQTPRYLIKTRGQQVTLSCSPISGHRSVSWYQQTPGQGLQFLFEYFSETQRNKGNFPGRFSGRQFSNSRSEMNVSTLELGDSALYLCASSPAGRVGSPLHFGNGTRLTVT.